The rows below give T cell receptor beta chains drawn from one sample of a study of blood T cell repertoires in COVID-19. The table came from immunoSEQ multiplex PCR; TCRdb's copy has only in-frame clones and leaves some out. The sample holds 150,000 to 200,000 clones, approximately 91% seen once. The specimen was peripheral blood. Every receptor here comes from a man aged 18 to 29 with COVID-19, enrolled during active disease. CDR3s include the opening cysteine and the closing phenylalanine or tryptophan. The D gene is left open where the match is weak. Only some rows state a clone size, as once, few, many or a class for expanded clones.

NA,TRBJ2-5,TRBV5-1,NA,CASSRGGEETQYF,TGCGCCAGCAGCCGAGGGGGAGAAGAGACCCAGTACTTC
NA,TRBJ1-2,TRBV15,NA,CATSREGQRYGYTF,TGTGCCACCAGCAGAGAAGGACAGCGGTATGGCTACACCTTC
TRBD2,TRBJ2-2,TRBV6-1,few,CASSEMWRAGAGELFF,TGTGCCAGCAGTGAAATGTGGCGAGCGGGAGCCGGGGAGCTGTTTTTT
TRBD1,TRBJ1-1,TRBV2,NA,CASSDSQGAVFF,TGTGCCAGCAGTGACTCCCAGGGGGCTGTTTTCTTT
NA,TRBJ2-5,TRBV27,NA,CASSLFGVWKETQYF,TGTGCCAGCAGTTTATTTGGAGTTTGGAAAGAGACCCAGTACTTC
TRBD2,TRBJ2-7,TRBV4-2,NA,CASSQTTGRLHEQYF,TGTGCCAGCAGCCAAACGACCGGGAGGTTGCACGAGCAGTACTTC
TRBD2,TRBJ2-3,TRBV2,NA,CAQALAGGNTDTQYF,TGTGCCCAGGCACTAGCGGGAGGGAACACAGATACGCAGTATTTT
NA,TRBJ2-1,TRBV11-3,NA,CASSPQGRPHEQFF,TGTGCCAGCAGCCCCCAGGGCAGGCCACATGAGCAGTTCTTC
NA,TRBJ1-2,TRBV7-2,NA,CASSLVGQPVVGYGYTF,TGTGCCAGCAGCTTAGTTGGACAGCCGGTAGTGGGCTATGGCTACACCTTC
NA,TRBJ1-1,TRBV21-1,NA,CASSRWQRTVSEAFF,TGTGCCAGCAGCAGATGGCAAAGGACAGTCTCCGAAGCTTTCTTT
NA,TRBJ2-5,TRBV5-4,NA,CASSLAAGVGQETQYF,TGTGCCAGCAGCTTGGCTGCAGGCGTGGGCCAAGAGACCCAGTACTTC
NA,TRBJ1-1,TRBV28,NA,CASSLANMPRRDTKVNTEAFF,TGTGCCAGCAGTTTAGCAAACATGCCTCGCCGGGACACCAAAGTCAACACTGAAGCTTTCTTT
NA,TRBJ2-7,TRBV28,NA,CASSFGGGVYEQYF,TGTGCCAGCAGTTTTGGAGGGGGCGTCTACGAGCAGTACTTC
NA,TRBJ1-3,TRBV7-8,NA,CASSLVIRAGNTIYF,TGTGCCAGCAGCTTAGTCATTAGAGCTGGAAACACCATATATTTT
NA,TRBJ1-1,TRBV30,NA,CAWKGGDTEAFF,TGTGCCTGGAAGGGGGGGGACACTGAAGCTTTCTTT
TRBD1,TRBJ1-4,TRBV9,NA,CASSRDRGDNEKLFF,TGTGCCAGCAGCAGGGACAGGGGAGATAATGAAAAACTGTTTTTT
TRBD1,TRBJ2-7,TRBV10-3,NA,CAISEGQAPYEQYF,TGTGCCATCAGTGAGGGACAGGCTCCCTACGAGCAGTACTTC
NA,TRBJ1-1,TRBV7-2,NA,CASSSRGRGTEAFF,TGTGCCAGCAGCTCTCGAGGCAGGGGCACTGAAGCTTTCTTT
TRBD1,TRBJ1-2,TRBV30,NA,CAWNEGTGYGYTF,TGTGCCTGGAATGAGGGGACAGGGTACGGCTACACCTTC
NA,TRBJ1-1,TRBV19,NA,CASSTTYDTFTEAFF,TGTGCCAGTAGTACCACTTATGACACCTTCACTGAAGCTTTCTTT
TRBD2,TRBJ2-7,TRBV7-2,NA,CASSLDGTSGTIYSYEQYF,TGTGCCAGCAGCTTAGATGGGACTAGCGGGACTATATACTCCTACGAGCAGTACTTC
TRBD2,TRBJ2-7,TRBV15,NA,CATSRDRGRTYEQYF,TGTGCCACCAGCAGAGATCGCGGGAGGACCTACGAGCAGTACTTC
NA,TRBJ2-2,TRBV27,NA,CASSLGGDTGELFF,TGTGCCAGCAGCCTTGGGGGCGACACCGGGGAGCTGTTTTTT
TRBD1,TRBJ2-3,TRBV7-8,NA,CASSAGTDVSLDTQYF,TGTGCCAGCAGCGCCGGGACAGATGTGTCCTTGGATACGCAGTATTTT
TRBD1,TRBJ2-7,TRBV18,once,CASSLRRDRGYEQYF,TGTGCCAGCTCACTACGAAGGGACAGGGGCTACGAGCAGTACTTC
TRBD2,TRBJ2-1,TRBV15,NA,CATSREGWGLAGGEQFF,TGTGCCACCAGCAGAGAGGGATGGGGACTAGCGGGAGGGGAGCAGTTCTTC
TRBD2,TRBJ2-1,TRBV2,NA,CASGPTSGNYNEQFF,TGTGCCAGCGGCCCGACTAGCGGGAATTACAATGAGCAGTTCTTC
TRBD1,TRBJ2-7,TRBV30,NA,CAWSFGTGAYEQYF,TGTGCCTGGAGTTTCGGGACAGGGGCCTACGAGCAGTACTTC
TRBD2,TRBJ2-1,TRBV27,NA,CASSPGLASDNEQFF,TGTGCCAGCAGCCCTGGACTAGCAAGTGACAATGAGCAGTTCTTC
TRBD2,TRBJ2-2,TRBV5-1,NA,CASSSDRLAALANTGELFF,TGCGCCAGCAGCTCGGATCGACTAGCTGCTTTAGCGAACACCGGGGAGCTGTTTTTT
TRBD1,TRBJ2-1,TRBV6-6,NA,CASARDREYEQFF,TGTGCCAGTGCTCGGGACAGGGAATATGAGCAGTTCTTC
TRBD2,TRBJ2-1,TRBV7-8,NA,CASSLRREGGNEQFF,TGTGCCAGCAGCTTAAGGCGGGAGGGGGGCAATGAGCAGTTCTTC
NA,TRBJ2-3,TRBV27,NA,CASSLYSPGSDTQYF,TGTGCCAGCAGTTTATATAGCCCCGGGTCAGATACGCAGTATTTT
TRBD1,TRBJ1-2,TRBV6-5,NA,CASSRQGPGYTF,TGTGCCAGCAGCAGACAGGGGCCTGGCTACACCTTC
NA,TRBJ1-5,TRBV28,NA,CASSRGRAGNQPQHF,TGTGCCAGCAGTAGGGGCAGGGCGGGCAATCAGCCCCAGCATTTT
NA,TRBJ1-3,TRBV28,NA,CASSFGDTIYF,TGTGCCAGCAGTTTCGGGGACACCATATATTTT
NA,TRBJ1-2,TRBV6-5,NA,CASSSVRGYTF,TGTGCCAGCAGTTCGGTGCGGGGCTACACCTTC
NA,TRBJ1-5,TRBV4-1,once,CASSGLAVGNQPQHF,TGCGCCAGCAGCGGCTTGGCTGTGGGCAATCAGCCCCAGCATTTT
TRBD1,TRBJ2-1,TRBV5-1,NA,CASSLVATGDEQFF,TGCGCCAGCAGCTTGGTGGCGACAGGGGATGAGCAGTTCTTC
NA,TRBJ1-2,TRBV7-9,NA,CASSLFGAGYTF,TGTGCCAGCAGCTTATTTGGGGCGGGCTACACCTTC
NA,TRBJ2-3,TRBV7-2,NA,CASSFPAVDTQYF,TGTGCCAGCAGCTTCCCCGCGGTAGATACGCAGTATTTT
NA,TRBJ2-1,TRBV28,NA,CASSTQGPSEQFF,TGTGCCAGCAGTACACAGGGTCCAAGTGAGCAGTTCTTC
TRBD1,TRBJ1-3,TRBV2,few,CASSELTGGGNTIYF,TGTGCCAGCAGTGAGTTAACAGGGGGAGGAAACACCATATATTTT
NA,TRBJ1-1,TRBV27,NA,CASSGPWNTEAFF,TGTGCCAGCAGTGGCCCTTGGAACACTGAAGCTTTCTTT
TRBD1,TRBJ1-1,TRBV10-3,NA,CAISATQGADTEAFF,TGTGCCATCAGTGCAACACAGGGGGCCGACACTGAAGCTTTCTTT
NA,TRBJ2-2,TRBV7-9,NA,CASSGGSGELFF,TGTGCCAGCAGCGGCGGGTCCGGGGAGCTGTTTTTT
TRBD2,TRBJ2-1,TRBV3-1/TRBV3-2,NA,CASSQWTSGYNEQFF,TGTGCCAGCAGCCAGTGGACTAGCGGGTACAATGAGCAGTTCTTC
TRBD2,TRBJ2-1,TRBV27,NA,CASSLLAAHEQFF,TGTGCCAGCAGCTTACTAGCGGCCCATGAGCAGTTCTTC
NA,TRBJ2-7,TRBV27,NA,CASHFGALTYEQYF,TGTGCCAGCCATTTTGGGGCACTGACCTACGAGCAGTACTTC
TRBD2,TRBJ2-1,TRBV5-4,NA,CASSIQAGGRNEQFF,TGTGCCAGCAGCATCCAAGCGGGAGGGCGGAATGAGCAGTTCTTC
NA,TRBJ2-7,TRBV7-8,NA,CASSLDRKYEQYF,TGTGCCAGCAGCCTGGACAGAAAATACGAGCAGTACTTC
NA,TRBJ1-5,TRBV3-1/TRBV3-2,NA,CASSHNSNQPQHF,TGTGCCAGCAGCCATAACTCCAATCAGCCCCAGCATTTT
NA,TRBJ1-3,TRBV10-3,NA,CAISEVPRSSGNTIYF,TGTGCCATCAGTGAGGTTCCCCGGAGCTCTGGAAACACCATATATTTT
NA,TRBJ2-7,TRBV2,NA,CASRSSGTPSYEQYF,TGTGCCAGCAGGTCGTCCGGGACACCCTCCTACGAGCAGTACTTC
TRBD1,TRBJ1-3,TRBV9,NA,CASSVGTGVSGNTIYF,TGTGCCAGCAGCGTAGGGACAGGGGTCTCTGGAAACACCATATATTTT